This T cell receptor (beta chain) was observed in a study of blood T cells in healthy people across ages. The overall study: The capture of about one barcoded beta molecule per two T cells was achieved by template switching. Study-wide results and caveats: In older individuals, TCR beta diversity per million T cells was lower, falling roughly linearly with age.

As to this clonotype: No antigen is known for it.

V was pared by 2 bases and J by 7 bases, with 10 bases between. Germline V gene lookup returns CDR1 SGDLS and CDR2 YYNGEE. The CDR3 totals 13 residues. With a J-beta primer mix and a sample-barcoded 5' primer, a second PCR ran 7 to 11 cycles. There were at least 2.5 million CDR3-containing paired-end reads obtained from each sample. From the 5' RACE reads, TCRdb called clonotypes with MiXCR, one entry per CDR3 protein. Of around 1.5 million distinct CDR3 sequences in the sample, roughly 64% were seen once. The V call is TRBV9, the J call TRBJ2-1; D remains ambiguous. This receptor was taken from a man between 18 and 35 years old in good health. The sample was blood. Here the CDR3 DNA reads TGTGCCAGCAGCGTGATTGGGGTGAATGAGCAGTTCTTC. Its protein product is CASSVIGVNEQFF.